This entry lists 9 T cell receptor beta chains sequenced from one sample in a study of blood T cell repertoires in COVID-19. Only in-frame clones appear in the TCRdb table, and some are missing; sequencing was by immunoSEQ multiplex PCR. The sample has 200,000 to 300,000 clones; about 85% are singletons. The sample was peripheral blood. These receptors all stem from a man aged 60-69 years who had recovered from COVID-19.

The CDR3 DNA follows: TGTGCCAGCAGTTTGACAGGGAAGGTCTATGGCTACACCTTC. It is translated as CASSLTGKVYGYTF. The chain couples TRBV6-5 to TRBJ1-2; 7 bases line up with TRBD1. Germline V gene sequence: CDR1 MNHEY, CDR2 SVGAGI. J lost 4 bases, V lost 4 bases, and 6 bases had no gene match. This CDR3 is 14 amino acids long.

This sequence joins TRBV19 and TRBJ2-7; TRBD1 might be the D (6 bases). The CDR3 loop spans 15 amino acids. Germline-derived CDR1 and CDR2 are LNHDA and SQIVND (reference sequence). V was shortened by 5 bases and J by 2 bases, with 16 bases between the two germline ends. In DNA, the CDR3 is TGTGCCAGTAGTGCACATAGGGACACAACCTACGAGCAGTACTTC. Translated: CASSAHRDTTYEQYF.

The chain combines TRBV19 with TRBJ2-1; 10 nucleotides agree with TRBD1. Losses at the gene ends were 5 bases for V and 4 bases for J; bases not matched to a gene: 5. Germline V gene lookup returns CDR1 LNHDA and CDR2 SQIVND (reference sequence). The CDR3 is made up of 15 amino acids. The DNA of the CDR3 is TGTGCCAGTAGTCGCGGGACAGGGGTGTACAATGAGCAGTTCTTC. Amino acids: CASSRGTGVYNEQFF.

CDR3 residues: CASSVLPSTTDTQYF. The DNA of the CDR3 is TGTGCCAGCAGCGTATTACCTAGCACCACAGATACGCAGTATTTT. The rearrangement links TRBV9 to TRBJ2-3; D possibly corresponds to TRBD2 (5 bases). Trimming removed 1 base from V and 2 bases from J, with 11 bases in between. Germline V gene lookup returns CDR1 SGDLS and CDR2 YYNGEE. CDR3 length: 15 amino acids.

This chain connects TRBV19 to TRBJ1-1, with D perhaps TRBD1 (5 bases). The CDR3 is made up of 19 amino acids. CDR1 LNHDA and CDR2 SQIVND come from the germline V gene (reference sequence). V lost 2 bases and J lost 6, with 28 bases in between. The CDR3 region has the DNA TGTGCCAGTAGTATAAGGAAGGGTTGGCAGGGTATGGGTGGCTCTGAAGCTTTCTTT. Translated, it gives CASSIRKGWQGMGGSEAFF.

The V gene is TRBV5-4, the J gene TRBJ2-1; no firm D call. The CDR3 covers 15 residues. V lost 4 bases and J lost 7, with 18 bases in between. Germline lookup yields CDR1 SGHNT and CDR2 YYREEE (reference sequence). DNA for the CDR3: TGTGCCAGCAGCGAGCGCGTAAGGTTTTCAAATGAGCAGTTCTTC. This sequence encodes CASSERVRFSNEQFF.

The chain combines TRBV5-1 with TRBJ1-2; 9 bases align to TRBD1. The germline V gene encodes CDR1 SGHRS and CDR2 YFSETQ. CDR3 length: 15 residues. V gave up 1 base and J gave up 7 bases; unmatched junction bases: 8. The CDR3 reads CASSLWRQGDSGYTF. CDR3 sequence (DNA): TGCGCCAGCAGCTTGTGGCGACAGGGGGATTCTGGCTACACCTTC.

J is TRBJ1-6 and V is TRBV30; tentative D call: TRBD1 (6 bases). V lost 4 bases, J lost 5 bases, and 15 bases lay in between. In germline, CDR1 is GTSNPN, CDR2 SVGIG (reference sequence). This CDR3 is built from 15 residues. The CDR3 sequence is CAWTLGTPDNSPLHF. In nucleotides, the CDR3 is TGTGCCTGGACCCTCGGGACACCTGATAATTCACCCCTCCACTTT.

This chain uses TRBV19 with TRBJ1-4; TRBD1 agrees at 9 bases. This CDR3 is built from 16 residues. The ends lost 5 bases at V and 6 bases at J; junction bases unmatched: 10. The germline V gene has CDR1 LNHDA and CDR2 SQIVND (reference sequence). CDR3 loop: CASSAPDRGKDEKLFF. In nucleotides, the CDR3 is TGTGCCAGTAGTGCGCCAGACAGGGGGAAAGATGAAAAACTGTTTTTT. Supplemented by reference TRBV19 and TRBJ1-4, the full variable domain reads DGGITQSPKYLFRKEGQNVTLSCEQNLNHDAMYWYRQDPGQGLRLIYYSQIVNDFQKGDIAEGYSVSREKKESFPLTVTSAQKNPTAFYLCASSAPDRGKDEKLFFGSGTQLSVL.